This T cell receptor (beta chain) originates from a study of T cell responses to AZD1222 COVID-19 vaccine. The data were produced by immunoSEQ multiplex PCR, yet TCRdb's version contains in-frame clones alone and is incomplete. The table shows about 180,000 clones, with around 88% occurring only once. Trimming pared 4 bases from V and 12 bases from J, leaving 13 bases between. This CDR3 is 12 amino acids long. Germline V gene data show CDR1 as WNHNN and CDR2 as SYGVQD (reference sequence). A remark on this clone: Its antigen is still unknown.

Study-wide results and caveats: Sampling that yielded the repertoires occurred only after the peak T cell response. Epitopes outside B.1.351 and B.1.1.7 mutated regions reportedly drew nearly half of spike TCRs. There were vaccine-associated CD4 TCRs across spike, dominant at 160-218 and 743-854.

The sample here was peripheral blood, taken 28 days after the second AZD1222 dose. This TCR came from an adult who received the AZD1222 COVID-19 vaccine. The chain combines TRBV10-1 with TRBJ2-1, with D possibly being TRBD2 (5 bases). The CDR3 coding sequence is TGCGCCAGCAGTGGAGGGTCTTTCGGGCAGTTCTTC. Translated: CASSGGSFGQFF.